This T cell receptor (beta chain) was obtained from a study of shared clonotypes between healthy human individuals. About the study: With ages of 18 to 49, the donors were a couple of women and a few men.

V lost 4 bases, J lost 3 bases, and 19 bases lay in between. The CDR3 has 17 amino acids. From germline, CDR1 is LGHNA and CDR2 YNFKEQ. Researchers ran the assay at a deep level. Repertoires were generated with immunoSEQ multiplex PCR, while TCRdb's copy carries only in-frame clones and drops some. This sample has about 470,000 clones, with 70% to 80% found just once. As regards this clone: Its cognate antigen is unknown.

Findings and caveats of the study: Clonotype sharing among donors was expected to depend on sequencing depth.

This receptor was taken from a woman aged 40-49 years in good health. Some clones in this sample may be carry-over from other donors' samples. This chain joins TRBV4-2 and TRBJ1-3, with D tentatively TRBD1 (5 bases). The specimen sequenced was PBMCs. The CDR3 DNA is TGTGCCAGCAGCCGCGGCAGGATGCAGGGCGTTGGAAACACCATATATTTT. This sequence encodes CASSRGRMQGVGNTIYF.